This entry describes one T cell receptor (beta chain). The target antigen is unknown. This sample was taken from a study of OX40 agonist ivuxolimab in advanced cancers. Study summary: Dose-escalation patients' cancers were hepatocellular carcinoma, melanoma, renal cell or head and neck cancer.

Notes on the study in general: Low clonal expansion, among the lowest seen, marked partial responders at 0.1-3.0 mg/kg. Expanded clones tended on average to be more numerous among CD8+ T cells than CD4+.

Germline V gives CDR1 SGHAT, CDR2 FQNNGV. The V and J ends lost 1 base and 1 base respectively, with 10 bases between them. This CDR3 contains 15 residues. Blood draws occurred at baseline, cycle 4 day 1, and cycle 7 day 1. The protocol was immunoSEQ multiplex PCR, while the TCRdb copy is restricted to in-frame clones and leaves out a portion. The sample contains more than 100,000 clones, approximately 94% of which appear only once. Material: CD4+ or CD8+ T cells sorted from blood, obtained in a trial of the OX40 agonist ivuxolimab. The chain joins TRBV11-2 to TRBJ1-1; D call uncertain. The sequence derives from an adult with an advanced solid tumor such as melanoma, head and neck, liver or kidney cancer. The CDR3 is CASSLAAGGNTEAFF. For the CDR3, the DNA is TGTGCCAGCAGCTTAGCGGCTGGCGGGAACACTGAAGCTTTCTTT.